Below are 26 T cell receptor beta chains sequenced from a single sample in a study of molecular identifiers for immune sequencing clone quantification. TCRdb passed the PCR reads through MiXCR, listing each CDR3 protein once. The sample consists of under 600,000 distinct CDR3 sequences, 20% to 25% of them appearing once. Sequences were obtained from naive CD8+ T cells from blood, with Jurkat cell RNA spiked in. Documented subset: FACS-sorted CD8+CD4-CCR7+CD45RA+ naive T cells. The receptors shown here come from a human donor in good health. Some libraries in this study had Jurkat cell RNA spiked in.

This clonotype was seen a few times. This chain links TRBV9 with TRBJ2-3; maybe TRBD1 (7 bases). CDR3 length: 14 residues. Germline lookup yields CDR1 SGDLS and CDR2 YYNGEE. V was pared by 0 bases and J by 11 bases, with 16 bases between. DNA for the CDR3: TGTGCCAGCAGCGTAGGAGGGGGGACAGAAAAGCAGTATTTT. Translation gives CASSVGGGTEKQYF.

This clonotype was observed at least ten times. CDR3 sequence reads: CASSLGGVSGAYEQYF. Here the CDR3 DNA reads TGTGCCAGCAGCTTAGGGGGGGTAAGCGGGGCCTACGAGCAGTACTTC. This sequence joins TRBV7-2 and TRBJ2-7; TRBD2 aligns across 7 bases. V shed 1 base and J 2 bases; nucleotides not matched to a gene: 8. The germline V gene encodes CDR1 SGHTA and CDR2 FQGNSA. The CDR3 contains 16 residues.

The rearrangement links TRBV2 to TRBJ2-2; 7 bases fit TRBD1. This CDR3 is 16 amino acids long. Germline V gene data show CDR1 as SNHLY and CDR2 as FYNNEI. Germline trimming cut 3 bases from V and 4 bases from J; bases unmatched to any gene: 8. CDR3 DNA: TGTGCCAGCAGTGAGGGGACAGACTGGGGCACCGGGGAGCTGTTTTTT. Its translation: CASSEGTDWGTGELFF.

The table lists this clonotype with many counts. The gene calls are TRBV19 and TRBJ2-7, with 10 bases identical to TRBD1. In germline, CDR1 is LNHDA, CDR2 SQIVND (reference sequence). The CDR3 totals 16 residues. The V segment lost 1 base and the J segment 2 bases; nucleotides outside the gene matches: 5. This CDR3 is CASSIALGQGAYEQYF. CDR3 coding DNA: TGTGCCAGTAGTATAGCCTTAGGACAGGGGGCCTACGAGCAGTACTTC. Full variable domain (remainder filled in from reference TRBV19 and TRBJ2-7): DGGITQSPKYLFRKEGQNVTLSCEQNLNHDAMYWYRQDPGQGLRLIYYSQIVNDFQKGDIAEGYSVSREKKESFPLTVTSAQKNPTAFYLCASSIALGQGAYEQYFGPGTRLTVT.

Note on this clonotype: The conserved phenylalanine or tryptophan normally closing the CDR3 is absent here, so this likely arose from a read error. The chain joins TRBV9 to TRBJ2-7; TRBD2 is a possible D gene (6 bases). The CDR3 is made up of 15 amino acids. Per germline, CDR1 SGDLS and CDR2 YYNGEE. The ends were cut back, 4 bases at V and 2 bases at J, with 16 bases in the middle. This CDR3 reads CASSLGGTPAYEQYS. The CDR3 coding sequence is TGTGCCAGCAGCCTCGGCGGGACCCCGGCCTACGAGCAGTACTCC.

This clonotype has only one observation. This rearrangement joins TRBV7-9 to TRBJ2-2; perhaps TRBD1 as D (6 bases). In germline, CDR1 is SEHNR, CDR2 FQNEAQ (reference sequence). CDR3 length: 12 amino acids. With 8 bases removed from V and 6 bases from J, the gap between germline ends came to 10 bases. The CDR3 loop reads CASQKGAGELFF. The CDR3 DNA sequence: TGTGCCAGCCAAAAGGGGGCCGGGGAGCTGTTTTTT.

This clonotype was recorded at least ten times. The chain links TRBV7-9 to TRBJ2-4; 7 bases agree with TRBD1. From germline, CDR1 is SEHNR and CDR2 FQNEAQ (reference sequence). With 6 bases clipped from V and 2 bases from J, the junction kept 10 bases outside the gene matches. The CDR3 loop spans 16 amino acids. The CDR3 loop is CASRSTGTATKNIQYF. The CDR3 coding sequence is TGTGCCAGCAGGAGCACCGGGACAGCCACCAAAAACATTCAGTACTTC.

This clonotype came up many times. The CDR3 bases are TGTGCCAGCAGTTTAAACTATGGAAACACCATATATTTT. Translation gives CASSLNYGNTIYF. The J gene is TRBJ1-3, the V gene TRBV12-3 or TRBV12-4; D is undetermined. The V end lost 2 bases, the J end lost 3 bases, and 5 bases lay between the germline ends. CDR3 length equals 13 residues.

This clonotype was detected only a few times. The chain is built from TRBV9 and TRBJ2-2; 8 positions match TRBD1. V was pared by 5 bases and J by 7 bases, with 10 bases of the junction left unmatched. Germline V gene lookup returns CDR1 SGDLS and CDR2 YYNGEE. The CDR3 totals 15 residues. The CDR3 sequence: CASSGTGGRVGELFF. CDR3 in DNA: TGTGCCAGCAGTGGGACAGGCGGGCGTGTCGGGGAGCTGTTTTTT.

This clonotype appeared a few times. The chain carries TRBV10-3 and TRBJ2-7; 8 bases match TRBD2. This CDR3 comprises 15 residues. The V segment lost 0 bases and the J segment 4 bases; nucleotides outside the gene matches: 5. Per the germline V gene, CDR1 is ENHRY and CDR2 is SYGVKD. As DNA, the CDR3 is TGTGCCATCAGTGAGTCGAACGGGGGGGCTTACGAGCAGTACTTC. Its protein product is CAISESNGGAYEQYF.

This clonotype was detected ten times or more. The gene calls are TRBV4-2 and TRBJ2-7; D may be TRBD1 (6 bases). This CDR3 spans 15 amino acids. V was trimmed by 0 bases and J by 3 bases, leaving 12 bases between them. Germline values: CDR1 LGHNA, CDR2 YNFKEQ. Here the CDR3 DNA reads TGTGCCAGCAGCCAAGATCGAGGACAGCTCTACGAGCAGTACTTC. It codes for CASSQDRGQLYEQYF.

About this clonotype itself: The CDR3 end shows no conserved phenylalanine or tryptophan, and so a read error is likely. The J gene is TRBJ1-1, the V gene TRBV7-8; 8 bases agree with TRBD1. The CDR3 spans 14 residues. Germline V gene data show CDR1 as SGHVS and CDR2 as FQNEAQ. J was trimmed by 4 bases and V by 3 bases; bases with no gene match: 4. CDR3 amino acids: CASSFGQGGTEAFS. In DNA, the CDR3 is TGTGCCAGCAGCTTTGGACAGGGCGGCACTGAAGCTTTCTCT.

This clonotype was seen ten or more times. The chain has TRBV7-6 and TRBJ2-3; unclear D gene. CDR1 and CDR2 (germline): SGHVS, FNYEAQ. CDR3 length: 15 residues. The germline V and J ends were trimmed by 3 bases and 2 bases, with 12 bases remaining between them. The CDR3 here is CASSFGPGVTDTQYF. CDR3 coding DNA: TGTGCCAGCAGCTTTGGTCCTGGGGTCACAGATACGCAGTATTTT.

This clonotype showed up many times. This chain joins TRBV5-1 and TRBJ2-7; D may be TRBD1 or TRBD2 (6 bases each). Germline V gene data show CDR1 as SGHRS and CDR2 as YFSETQ. The CDR3 covers 14 residues. The V and J ends lost 0 bases and 4 bases respectively, with 11 bases between them. CDR3 loop: CASSLEGGPYEQYF. In DNA form, the CDR3 reads TGCGCCAGCAGCTTGGAAGGGGGGCCTTACGAGCAGTACTTC.

Regarding this clonotype: Sequence at one end of the junction differs from germline and may be a read error. The chain combines TRBV27 with TRBJ2-7, with D perhaps matching TRBD1 (5 bases). CDR3 size: 14 residues. Germline V CDR1 and CDR2: MNHEY, SMNVEV (reference sequence). CDR3 in DNA: TGTGCCTGCAGTTTATCGTGGCAGGGTTCCGAGCAGTACTTC. Amino acid sequence: CACSLSWQGSEQYF.

Of note for this clonotype: This sequence may be a read error, since a much larger clone differs from it by one base. This chain connects TRBV24-1 to TRBJ2-7, with a possible D match to TRBD2 (6 bases). The CDR3 runs to 12 residues. Germline-derived CDR1 and CDR2 are KGHDR and SFDVKD. CDR3 residues: CAASDFGGEQYF. The CDR3 DNA is TGTGCCGCCAGTGATTTCGGGGGAGAGCAGTACTTC.

In this sample, this clonotype turned up many times. The chain has TRBV13 and TRBJ2-3; possible D gene TRBD2, 6 bases. The CDR3 covers 17 residues. The germline V gene encodes CDR1 PRHDT and CDR2 FYEKMQ (reference sequence). V lost 4 bases, J lost 2 bases, and 19 bases lay in between. CDR3 DNA: TGTGCCAGCAGCTCGGGAGACGGCGGGAAGGCCACAGATACGCAGTATTTT. Translated: CASSSGDGGKATDTQYF. The full variable domain, its missing parts supplied by reference TRBV13 and TRBJ2-3, is AAGVIQSPRHLIKEKRETATLKCYPIPRHDTVYWYQQGPGQDPQFLISFYEKMQSDKGSIPDRFSAQQFSDYHSELNMSSLELGDSALYFCASSSGDGGKATDTQYFGPGTRLTVL.

In regard to this clonotype: Possible read error: a much larger clone is one base away. This chain connects TRBV4-1 to TRBJ2-7; D may be TRBD2 (5 bases). The CDR3 length is 14 residues. Per germline, CDR1 MGHRA and CDR2 YSYEKL. Trimming left V 4 bases short and J 5 bases short, with 15 bases between. The CDR3 sequence: CASSLGPGKDEQYF. DNA of the CDR3: TGCGCCAGCAGCCTTGGTCCGGGGAAGGACGAGCAGTACTTC.

This clonotype was counted ten times or more. CDR3 bases: TGTGCCAGTACCCTAGGACAGGGTGTTTTTCCTGAAGCTTTCTTT. Translated: CASTLGQGVFPEAFF. The chain recombines TRBV19 with TRBJ1-1, with 8 bases aligning to TRBD1. CDR1 LNHDA and CDR2 SQIVND come from the germline V gene (reference sequence). The CDR3 loop spans 15 amino acids. V gave up 7 bases and J gave up 6 bases; unmatched junction bases: 13.

This clonotype was counted at least ten times. The rearrangement joins TRBV7-8 to TRBJ1-1; 7 bases agree with TRBD1. Germline CDR1 SGHVS, CDR2 FQNEAQ. This CDR3 is built from 12 residues. J was trimmed by 4 bases and V by 7 bases; bases with no gene match: 3. The CDR3 is CASTDRVTEAFF. CDR3 nucleotides: TGTGCCAGCACAGACAGGGTCACTGAAGCTTTCTTT.

This clonotype has just a few counts. The chain links TRBV6-2 or TRBV6-3 to TRBJ1-5, with 8 bases matching TRBD1. Germline lookup yields CDR1 MNHEY and CDR2 SVGEGT. The junction had 8 bases not matched to a gene; V was cut back by 6 bases and J by 4 bases. The CDR3 totals 15 residues. CDR3: CASSPRTGYNQPQHF. The CDR3 DNA reads TGTGCCAGCAGCCCAAGGACAGGGTATAATCAGCCCCAGCATTTT.

This clonotype was recorded a few times. This chain connects TRBV10-3 to TRBJ2-7; D not resolved. The CDR3 has 13 residues. V was pared by 2 bases and J by 2 bases, with 7 bases between. CDR1 ENHRY and CDR2 SYGVKD come from the germline V gene. CDR3 nucleotides: TGTGCCATCAGTGAGGGCCGGACCTACGAGCAGTACTTC. This sequence encodes CAISEGRTYEQYF.

The chain recombines TRBV29-1 with TRBJ1-2, with a weak D call TRBD1 (6 bases). The germline CDR1 and CDR2 sequences are SQVTM and ANQGSEA. The CDR3 runs to 13 residues. Deletions cut 3 bases from V and 6 bases from J, with 14 bases between. The CDR3 loop is CSVEGRGADGYTF. CDR3 in DNA: TGCAGCGTTGAGGGGCGGGGGGCGGATGGCTACACCTTC.

Details on this clonotype: A single base separates this from a much larger clone, so it may be a read error. The chain is built from TRBV4-3 and TRBJ2-7; 11 nucleotides line up with TRBD2. V shed 1 base and J 5 bases; nucleotides not matched to a gene: 10. This CDR3 is built from 17 residues. In germline, CDR1 is LGHNA, CDR2 YSLEER. CDR3 bases: TGCGCCAGCAGCCAAGGGCTCCTAGCGGGGGGTTACCACGAGCAGTACTTC. Protein product: CASSQGLLAGGYHEQYF.

This clonotype was counted at least ten times. The chain combines TRBV4-1 with TRBJ1-2, with 9 positions matching TRBD1. The V gene's germline CDR1 is MGHRA and CDR2 YSYEKL. CDR3 length: 16 residues. J lost 4 bases, V lost 0 bases, and 6 bases had no gene match. The CDR3, as DNA: TGCGCCAGCAGCCAAGATGCGGGACAGGGACTCTATGGCTACACCTTC. It translates to CASSQDAGQGLYGYTF.

This clonotype showed up many times. This chain connects TRBV29-1 to TRBJ1-1; possible D gene TRBD1, 6 bases. The CDR3 extends over 12 amino acids. Germline V gene sequence: CDR1 SQVTM, CDR2 ANQGSEA. V was cut by 0 bases and J by 12 bases, with 14 bases left in between. The CDR3 DNA sequence: TGCAGCGTTGAAGATCCGGGGGCGAAAACTTTCTTT. Its protein is CSVEDPGAKTFF. The full variable domain, in which reference TRBV29-1 and TRBJ1-1 provide the parts outside the CDR3, is SAVISQKPSRDICQRGTSLTIQCQVDSQVTMMFWYRQQPGQSLTLIATANQGSEATYESGFVIDKFPISRPNLTFSTLTVSNMSPEDSSIYLCSVEDPGAKTFFGQGTRLTVV.